This T cell receptor (beta chain) was sequenced in a study of T cell repertoires in cytomegalovirus infection. Study-wide background: Used in the study were CMV epitopes, some recently identified and HLA-C-restricted, others well-studied and HLA-B-restricted. Indications of both CMV infection and matching HLA type were provided by public TCR beta signatures. Whole-study findings and limits: The ex vivo response was dominated by HLA-C-restricted CMV-specific TCR beta clonotypes.

Per the germline V gene, CDR1 is MNHNY and CDR2 is SVGAGI (reference sequence). There are 18 residues in the CDR3. The trim removed 5 bases at V and 0 bases at J, leaving 8 bases unmatched. TCRdb processed the reads anew with MiXCR; each CDR3 protein has one entry. Found here are more than 110,000 distinct CDR3 sequences, around 32% of them singletons; the top ten hold 52%. Only a few counts were recorded for this clonotype. Its specificity is not known. Here the sequenced sample was CD8+ T cells from cultured PBMCs, taken from culture after CMV antigen stimulation. The sequence was obtained from a human donor in good health (CMV status not recorded). Some clones in this sample may be carry-over from other donors' samples. The chain has TRBV6-6 and TRBJ2-1, with TRBD2 matching over 12 bases. The CDR3 region is CASSRRLAGAASYNEQFF. The CDR3 DNA follows: TGTGCCAGCAGTCGCCGACTAGCGGGGGCCGCCTCCTACAATGAGCAGTTCTTC.